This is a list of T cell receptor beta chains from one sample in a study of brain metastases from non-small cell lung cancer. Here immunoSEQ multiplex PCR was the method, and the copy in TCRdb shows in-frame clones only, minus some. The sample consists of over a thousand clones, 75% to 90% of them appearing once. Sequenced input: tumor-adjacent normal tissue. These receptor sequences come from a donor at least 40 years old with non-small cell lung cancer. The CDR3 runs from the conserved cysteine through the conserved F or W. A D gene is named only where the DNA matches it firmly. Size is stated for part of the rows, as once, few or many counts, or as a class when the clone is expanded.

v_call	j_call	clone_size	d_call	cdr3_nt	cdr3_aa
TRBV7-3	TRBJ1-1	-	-	TGTGCCAGCAGCTTAATTAGGGTAAGCGCTGAAGCTTTCTTT	CASSLIRVSAEAFF
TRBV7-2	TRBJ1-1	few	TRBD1	TGTGCCAGCAGCTTAGGCGCAGGGGGCACTGAAGCTTTCTTT	CASSLGAGGTEAFF
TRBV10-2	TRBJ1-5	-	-	TGCGCCAGCAGTGAGTCTCCGGGGAATAGCAATCAGCCCCAGCATTTT	CASSESPGNSNQPQHF
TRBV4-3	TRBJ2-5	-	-	TGCGCCAGCAGCAAGGGGGTCTGGGAGACCCAGTACTTC	CASSKGVWETQYF
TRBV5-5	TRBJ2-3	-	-	TGTGCCAGCAGCTCCGGACTATACACAGATACGCAGTATTTT	CASSSGLYTDTQYF
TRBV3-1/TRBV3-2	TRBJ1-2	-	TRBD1	TGTGCCAGCAGCCGCAGGGACAGCTTCTATGGCTACACCTTC	CASSRRDSFYGYTF
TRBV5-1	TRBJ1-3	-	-	TGCGCCAGCAGCCTCGACAGCTCTGGAAACACCATATATTTT	CASSLDSSGNTIYF
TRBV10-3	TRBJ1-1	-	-	TGTGCCACCCAAGAGGGGGGCACCAACACTGAAGCTTTCTTT	CATQEGGTNTEAFF
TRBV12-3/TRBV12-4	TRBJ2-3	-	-	TGTGCCAGCAGGTTAAACACAGATACGCAGTATTTT	CASRLNTDTQYF
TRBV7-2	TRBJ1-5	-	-	TGTGCCAGCAGCTTAGATTTAAATCAGCCCCAGCATTTT	CASSLDLNQPQHF
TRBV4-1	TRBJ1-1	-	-	TGCGCCAGCAGCCAAGATATACGGGCGAACACTGAAGCTTTCTTT	CASSQDIRANTEAFF
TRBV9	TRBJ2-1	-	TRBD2	TGTGCCAGCAGCGTAGTATCGGGACTAGTCGTTGAGCAGTTCTTC	CASSVVSGLVVEQFF
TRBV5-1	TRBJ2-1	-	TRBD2	TGCGCCAGCAGCTTAGGGACTAGCGCCGAGACCTACAATGAGCAGTTCTTC	CASSLGTSAETYNEQFF
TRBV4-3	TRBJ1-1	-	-	TGCGTCAGCAGCCCTCACCGGAACACTGAAGCTTTCTTT	CVSSPHRNTEAFF
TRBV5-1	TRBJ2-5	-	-	TGCGCCAGCACCGTCGAGCCCGGGGTCCGGGGGCTTGGGGAGACCCAGTACTTC	CASTVEPGVRGLGETQYF
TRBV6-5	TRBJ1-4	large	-	TGTGCCAGCGGGCCTGCGGCGAGAGGAGAAAAACTGTTTTTT	CASGPAARGEKLFF
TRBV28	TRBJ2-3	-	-	TGTGCCAGCAGTCTATTACAACAGGGACGATCAACGACAGATACGCAGTATTTT	CASSLLQQGRSTTDTQYF
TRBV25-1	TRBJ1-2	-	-	TGTGCCAGCAGTGGCATACAGGGCAACTATGGCTACACCTTC	CASSGIQGNYGYTF
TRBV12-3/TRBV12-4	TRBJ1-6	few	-	TGTGCCAGCTGCCGGGGGCTTAATCCCCTCCACTTT	CASCRGLNPLHF
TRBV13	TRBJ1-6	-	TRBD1	TGTGCCAGCAGCCCGGGACAGTCTAATTCACCCCTCCACTTT	CASSPGQSNSPLHF
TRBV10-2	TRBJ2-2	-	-	TGCGCCAGCAGTGAGAGGGGGGCCGGGGAGCTGTTTTTT	CASSERGAGELFF
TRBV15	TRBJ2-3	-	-	TGTGCCACCAGCGGTGGGCTCCACACAGATACGCAGTATTTT	CATSGGLHTDTQYF
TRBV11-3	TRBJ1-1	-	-	TGTGCCAGCAGCTTATCTGGGCTGAACACTGAAGCTTTCTTT	CASSLSGLNTEAFF
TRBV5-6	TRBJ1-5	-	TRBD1	TGTGCCAGCAGCAGACAGGGGAGTGATCAGCCCCAGCATTTT	CASSRQGSDQPQHF
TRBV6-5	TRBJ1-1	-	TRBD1	TGTGCCAGCAACACCGGACAGGGAGGAACTGAAGCTTTCTTT	CASNTGQGGTEAFF
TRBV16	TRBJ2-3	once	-	TGTACCAGCAGCCCCCGAGGAGGGGCAGGCACAGATACGCAGTATTTT	CTSSPRGGAGTDTQYF
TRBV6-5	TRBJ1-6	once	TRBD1	TGTGCCAGCATGCTGGGACAGAAAAATTCACCCCTCCACTTT	CASMLGQKNSPLHF
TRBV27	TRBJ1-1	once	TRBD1	TGTGCCAGCAGTCTAAATTTACAGGGGGCGGGCACTGAAGCTTTCTTT	CASSLNLQGAGTEAFF
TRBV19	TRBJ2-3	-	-	TGTGCCAGTAACCCAACTCGAGATACGCAGTATTTT	CASNPTRDTQYF
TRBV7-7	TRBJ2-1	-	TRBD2	TGTGCCAGCAGCTTAAACGGGGGGGCCGATGAGCAGTTCTTC	CASSLNGGADEQFF
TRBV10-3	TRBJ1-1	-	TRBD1	TGTGCCATCAGTGAGTTGGGACAGAAGAACACTGAAGCTTTCTTT	CAISELGQKNTEAFF
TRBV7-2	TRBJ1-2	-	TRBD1	TGTGCCAGCAGCTTACAGGGGGCGGACTATGGCTACACCTTC	CASSLQGADYGYTF
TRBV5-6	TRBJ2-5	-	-	TGTGCCAGCAGCTTGGTAGGACAGGAGGGTCGAGAGACCCAGTACTTC	CASSLVGQEGRETQYF